The 29 T cell receptor beta chains given below trace back to one sample, sequenced in a study of cytomegalovirus exposure and HLA in healthy donors. The PCR used 60 Vbeta and 13 Jbeta primers. The data were produced by immunoSEQ multiplex PCR, yet TCRdb's version contains in-frame clones alone and is incomplete. The top ten hold less than 5% of the sample, which has 100,000 to 150,000 clones, around 72% seen once. Sample: PBMCs. These TCRs come from a man aged 30 to 39 in good health and CMV-seronegative.

J is TRBJ2-7 and V is TRBV14; perhaps TRBD2 as D (6 bases). In germline, CDR1 is SGHDN, CDR2 FVKESK. This CDR3 comprises 15 residues. The V end was cut by 0 bases, the J end by 4 bases, with 13 bases between. The CDR3 region is CASSQDRGTHYEQYF. CDR3 in DNA: TGTGCCAGCAGCCAAGATCGGGGGACGCATTACGAGCAGTACTTC.

CDR3 in amino acids: CAWSQGMAGNTIYF. In nucleotides, the CDR3 is TGTGCCTGGAGTCAGGGTATGGCTGGAAACACCATATATTTT. The V call is TRBV30, the J call TRBJ1-3; tentative D call: TRBD1 (5 bases). Between the trimmed V and J ends, which lost 2 bases and 2 bases, there was a span of 10 bases. Germline values: CDR1 GTSNPN, CDR2 SVGIG (reference sequence). The CDR3 consists of 14 residues.

Only one count was recorded for this clone. The rearrangement uses TRBV11-2 and TRBJ1-2; D is unresolved. The CDR3 covers 13 residues. CDR1 is SGHAT and CDR2 is FQNNGV in the germline V gene. V was cut by 1 base and J by 6 bases, with 9 bases left in between. The CDR3 DNA is TGTGCCAGCAGCTTAGGAGGGTTCGATGGCTACACCTTC. Its protein is CASSLGGFDGYTF.

CDR3 amino acids: CASGTGAVYNQPQHF. The DNA of the CDR3 is TGTGCCAGTGGGACAGGGGCTGTATACAATCAGCCCCAGCATTTT. V usage is TRBV19 and J usage is TRBJ1-5; 10 bases match TRBD1. This CDR3 spans 15 amino acids. J gave up 3 bases and V 8 bases, and 7 bases lay outside the gene matches. Germline V gene lookup returns CDR1 LNHDA and CDR2 SQIVND (reference sequence).

The rearrangement links TRBV27 to TRBJ2-7; 8 nucleotides line up with TRBD1. The CDR3 is made up of 14 amino acids. Trimming at V came to 3 bases and at J to 6 bases, leaving 7 bases not matched to a gene. Germline V lookup: CDR1 MNHEY, CDR2 SMNVEV (reference sequence). This CDR3 reads CASSFSGQVSEQYF. The CDR3 nucleotides are TGTGCCAGCAGTTTTTCGGGACAGGTTAGCGAGCAGTACTTC.

The rearrangement joins TRBV9 to TRBJ2-1, with D possibly matching TRBD2 (7 bases). Germline CDR1 is SGDLS and CDR2 is YYNGEE. The CDR3 loop spans 16 amino acids. Trimming shortened V by 4 bases and J by 5 bases, and 19 bases separated the two germline ends. This CDR3 reads CASSPRPRGHNNEQFF. The DNA for the CDR3 is TGTGCCAGCAGCCCCCGGCCGCGGGGGCACAACAATGAGCAGTTCTTC.

The chain couples TRBV5-1 to TRBJ2-4; 7 bases match TRBD1. The V segment lost 5 bases and the J segment 1 base; nucleotides outside the gene matches: 9. The germline V gene has CDR1 SGHRS and CDR2 YFSETQ. The length of the CDR3 is 16 residues. The CDR3 protein is CASRKGQPSAKNIQYF. CDR3 DNA sequence: TGCGCCAGCAGGAAGGGACAGCCTTCGGCCAAAAACATTCAGTACTTC.

This clone was counted a single time. V is TRBV6-5 and J is TRBJ1-5; 7 bases align to TRBD1. The V gene end was trimmed by 2 bases and the J gene end by 6 bases; junction bases not matched to a gene: 4. The CDR3 contains 14 residues. Germline V gene data show CDR1 as MNHEY and CDR2 as SVGAGI. The CDR3 reads CASSYDQGGQPQHF. Here the CDR3 DNA reads TGTGCCAGCAGTTACGATCAGGGGGGTCAGCCCCAGCATTTT.

The V and J genes are TRBV7-9 and TRBJ1-4, with 7 bases lining up with TRBD1. The CDR3 spans 14 residues. Germline CDR1 SEHNR, CDR2 FQNEAQ (reference sequence). V trimming: 1 base; J trimming: 8 bases; junction bases outside the gene matches: 4. DNA of the CDR3: TGTGCCAGCAGCTTAGTAGGGGGCGAGGAAAAACTGTTTTTT. Translation: CASSLVGGEEKLFF.

Written as DNA, the CDR3 is TGTGCCAGCAGTGGGGAGGAAAGGGGGCGAGAAAAACTGTTTTTT. This sequence encodes CASSGEERGREKLFF. This sequence joins TRBV2 and TRBJ1-4, with 7 bases lining up with TRBD1. The CDR3 has 15 residues. J gave up 8 bases and V 4 bases, and 10 bases lay outside the gene matches. Germline V lookup: CDR1 SNHLY, CDR2 FYNNEI.

The rearrangement joins TRBV29-1 to TRBJ2-2, with a possible D match to TRBD2 (5 bases). The CDR3 extends over 16 amino acids. V was cut by 4 bases and J by 7 bases, with 22 bases left in between. The germline gives CDR1 SQVTM, CDR2 ANQGSEA. CDR3 DNA: TGCAGCGTTGCTTTCCAAGTAGCGTACACTAGCGGGGAGCTGTTTTTT. Encoded protein: CSVAFQVAYTSGELFF.

This clone was picked up a small number of times. The chain uses TRBV7-2 and TRBJ2-7; 7 bases agree with TRBD1. The CDR3 covers 14 residues. CDR1 and CDR2 (germline): SGHTA, FQGNSA. The V segment lost 5 bases and the J segment 3 bases; nucleotides outside the gene matches: 7. The CDR3 sequence: CASSPSGQIYEQYF. For the CDR3, the DNA is TGTGCCAGCAGCCCATCGGGACAGATCTACGAGCAGTACTTC.

The chain recombines TRBV6-5 with TRBJ2-1; no reliable D call. The CDR3 consists of 15 residues. Germline V gene sequence: CDR1 MNHEY, CDR2 SVGAGI. V was shortened by 4 bases and J by 5 bases, with 15 bases between the two germline ends. The CDR3 DNA sequence: TGTGCCAGCAGTTCCGACTCCCCCTGGAACAATGAGCAGTTCTTC. Translating gives CASSSDSPWNNEQFF.

V gene TRBV7-2 combines with J gene TRBJ2-7; TRBD2 matches 11 bases. V shed 2 bases and J 5 bases; nucleotides not matched to a gene: 8. The CDR3 is 16 amino acids. The germline gives CDR1 SGHTA, CDR2 FQGNSA. The DNA for the CDR3 is TGTGCCAGCAGCTTAACGACTAGCGGGGTCTGGCACGAGCAGTACTTC. Protein sequence: CASSLTTSGVWHEQYF.

This rearrangement joins TRBV19 to TRBJ1-1; no definite D call. V gave up 7 bases and J gave up 1 base, with 16 bases separating them. CDR1 is LNHDA, CDR2 SQIVND, per germline (reference sequence). The CDR3 sequence is 15 residues long. CDR3 loop: CASKRTSRRNTEAFF. DNA of the CDR3: TGTGCCAGTAAGCGAACTTCCCGGCGGAACACTGAAGCTTTCTTT.

CDR3 sequence reads: CASSAAGLPIQETQYF. CDR3 coding DNA: TGTGCCAGCAGCGCGGCGGGACTACCTATCCAAGAGACCCAGTACTTC. The chain combines TRBV9 with TRBJ2-5, with 7 bases aligning to TRBD2. After removal of 3 bases from V and 1 base from J, the junction contained 9 bases not matched to a gene. CDR3 size: 16 residues. CDR1 and CDR2 from the germline V gene are SGDLS and YYNGEE.

The chain couples TRBV5-1 to TRBJ2-1; 10 bases are a match to TRBD1. V shed 0 bases and J 8 bases; nucleotides not matched to a gene: 17. The length of the CDR3 is 19 residues. Germline loops: CDR1 SGHRS, CDR2 YFSETQ. The CDR3 coding sequence is TGCGCCAGCAGCTTGGCGCTGGACAGGGGGATCGTAAGGTCTTATGAGCAGTTCTTC. Its protein is CASSLALDRGIVRSYEQFF.

This chain connects TRBV4-1 to TRBJ2-7; 7 bases are shared with TRBD2. With V trimmed by 5 bases and J by 11 bases, 18 bases remained unmatched. Germline V lookup: CDR1 MGHRA, CDR2 YSYEKL. The CDR3 totals 15 residues. The CDR3 nucleotides are TGCGCCAGCAGCACCACGACTATAAGCGGGGCGAATAAGTACTTC. It encodes CASSTTTISGANKYF.

This clone was recorded a few times. The J gene is TRBJ1-5, the V gene TRBV6-1, with TRBD1 as a possible D gene (5 bases). Germline CDR1 reads MNHNS; CDR2 reads SASEGT. Between the trimmed V and J ends, which lost 4 bases and 0 bases, there was a span of 10 bases. The CDR3 is made up of 15 amino acids. The CDR3 reads CASSAQDNSNQPQHF. The CDR3 DNA sequence: TGTGCCAGCAGTGCCCAGGACAATAGCAATCAGCCCCAGCATTTT.

This clone was counted a single time. This chain connects TRBV5-4 to TRBJ1-3, with 7 bases identical to TRBD1. The CDR3 is made up of 17 amino acids. J lost 4 bases, V lost 3 bases, and 13 bases had no gene match. Per germline, CDR1 SGHNT and CDR2 YYREEE (reference sequence). The CDR3 DNA reads as TGTGCCAGCAGCTACGGGACAGAGGGTTTGAGAGGAAACACCATATATTTT. Its protein is CASSYGTEGLRGNTIYF.

This clone was recorded only once. This chain connects TRBV6-4 to TRBJ2-1; 15 nucleotides match TRBD2. The length of the CDR3 is 15 residues. CDR1 MRHNA and CDR2 SNTAGT come from the germline V gene. Germline trimming cut 6 bases from V and 10 bases from J; bases unmatched to any gene: 7. The CDR3 loop is CASSRTSGGAEEQFF. In nucleotides, the CDR3 is TGTGCCAGCAGCCGGACTAGCGGGGGGGCAGAGGAGCAGTTCTTC.

The genes are TRBV30 and TRBJ1-1; TRBD1 agrees at 7 bases. This CDR3 has 15 residues. The J segment lost 0 bases and the V segment lost 3 bases, leaving 7 bases of the junction unmatched. Germline CDR1 reads GTSNPN; CDR2 reads SVGIG (reference sequence). CDR3 sequence reads: CAWSHTGEVNTEAFF. The CDR3 DNA is TGTGCCTGGAGCCATACAGGGGAGGTGAACACTGAAGCTTTCTTT.

This chain joins TRBV4-1 and TRBJ1-2; D possibly corresponds to TRBD1 (5 bases). V dropped 3 bases and J dropped 8 bases, with 16 bases sitting between them. CDR3 length equals 14 residues. Germline CDR1 reads MGHRA; CDR2 reads YSYEKL. The CDR3 DNA reads TGCGCCAGCAGCCACGTCAATCAGGGAAGGGGCTACACCTTC. Amino acid sequence: CASSHVNQGRGYTF.

This clone has just one count. The gene calls are TRBV11-2 and TRBJ2-3; D may be TRBD2 (5 bases). The CDR3 spans 13 residues. With 4 bases removed from V and 5 bases from J, the gap between germline ends came to 10 bases. Germline V lookup: CDR1 SGHAT, CDR2 FQNNGV. The CDR3 DNA follows: TGTGCCAGCAGCTCCACAGAGGGAGATACGCAGTATTTT. Translation gives CASSSTEGDTQYF.

V is TRBV30 and J is TRBJ1-2, with D perhaps TRBD1 (6 bases). Germline V gives CDR1 GTSNPN, CDR2 SVGIG (reference sequence). The ends were cut back, 2 bases at V and 3 bases at J, with 7 bases in the middle. The CDR3 runs 12 residues. The CDR3 coding sequence is TGTGCCTGGAGTTCAGGGGACTATGGCTACACCTTC. It is translated as CAWSSGDYGYTF.

The table lists this clone with many counts. The chain joins TRBV7-8 to TRBJ2-1; TRBD1 matches 7 bases. V shed 5 bases and J 8 bases; nucleotides not matched to a gene: 9. The CDR3 contains 14 residues. Germline-derived CDR1 and CDR2 are SGHVS and FQNEAQ. The CDR3 nucleotides read TGTGCCAGCAGCCAGTTGACAGGGCTCGATGAGCAGTTCTTC. Its translation is CASSQLTGLDEQFF.

The V gene is TRBV2, the J gene TRBJ1-1; 7 nucleotides match TRBD1. CDR3 length: 13 residues. The V and J ends lost 4 bases and 5 bases, in that order; junction bases with no gene match: 4. Germline-derived CDR1 and CDR2 are SNHLY and FYNNEI. The CDR3 loop is CASSGQGGTEAFF. For the CDR3, the DNA is TGTGCCAGCAGTGGACAGGGAGGAACTGAAGCTTTCTTT.

This clone appeared once. The V and J genes are TRBV11-3 and TRBJ1-1, with 9 positions matching TRBD1. The CDR3 is 17 residues long. CDR1 SGHNT and CDR2 YENEEA come from the germline V gene. The ends lost 3 bases at V and 4 bases at J; junction bases unmatched: 12. CDR3 DNA sequence: TGTGCCAGCAGCTTCCTAATCCCGGGACAGGGAATCACTGAAGCTTTCTTT. Translation: CASSFLIPGQGITEAFF.

This chain uses TRBV7-2 with TRBJ2-3, with TRBD2 as a possible D gene (6 bases). The CDR3 loop spans 16 amino acids. V shed 5 bases and J shed 0 bases, with 15 bases lying between them. Looked up from germline, CDR1 is SGHTA and CDR2 is FQGNSA. CDR3 protein: CASSPGRDSSTDTQYF. The CDR3 DNA follows: TGTGCCAGCAGCCCCGGACGGGACTCTAGCACAGATACGCAGTATTTT. The entire variable domain, with the rest obtained from reference TRBV7-2 and TRBJ2-3, is as follows: GAGVSQSPSNKVTEKGKDVELRCDPISGHTALYWYRQSLGQGLEFLIYFQGNSAPDKSGLPSDRFSAERTGGSVSTLTIQRTQQEDSAVYLCASSPGRDSSTDTQYFGPGTRLTVL.